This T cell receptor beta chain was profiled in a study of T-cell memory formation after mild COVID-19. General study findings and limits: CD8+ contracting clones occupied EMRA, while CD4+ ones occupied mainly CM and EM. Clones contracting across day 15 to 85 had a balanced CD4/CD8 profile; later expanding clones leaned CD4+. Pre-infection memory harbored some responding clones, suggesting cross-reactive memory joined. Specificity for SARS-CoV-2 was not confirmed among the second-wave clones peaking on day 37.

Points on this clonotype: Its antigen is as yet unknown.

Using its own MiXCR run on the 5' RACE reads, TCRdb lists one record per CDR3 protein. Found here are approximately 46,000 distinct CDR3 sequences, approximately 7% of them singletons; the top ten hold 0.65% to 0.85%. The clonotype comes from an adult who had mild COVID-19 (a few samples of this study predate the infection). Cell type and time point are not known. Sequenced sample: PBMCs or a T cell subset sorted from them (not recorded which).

The CDR3 loop is CASSYPVAGGTDTQYF. The CDR3 DNA reads as TGTGCCAGCAGTTACCCTGTGGCGGGAGGCACAGATACGCAGTATTTT. The rearrangement uses TRBV6-2 or TRBV6-3 and TRBJ2-3, with 7 bases aligning to TRBD2. In germline, CDR1 is MNHEY, CDR2 SVGEGT. V gave up 2 bases and J gave up 1 base; unmatched junction bases: 6. The CDR3 consists of 16 residues.